These T cell receptor beta chains were read from a single sample in a study of a mutant IDH1 vaccine in newly diagnosed glioma. Their target antigens are unknown. Only in-frame clones appear in the TCRdb table, and some are missing; sequencing was by immunoSEQ multiplex PCR. Altogether around 25,000 clones are present, over 65% being singletons, with the ten largest covering around 8.3%. This specimen consisted of PBMCs, obtained from a glioma patient whose treatment included an IDH1 peptide vaccine. The receptor source for this set is a woman younger than 35 with glioma. CDR3s include the opening cysteine and the closing phenylalanine or tryptophan. Each record gives: CDR3 length, clone size, D gene, J gene, V gene, CDR3 protein, CDR3 DNA. A D gene is named only where the DNA matches it firmly. Size is omitted from some rows. Given values are once, few, many or a class for expanded clones.

len: 16
abundance: -
d_gene: -
j_gene: TRBJ2-6
v_gene: TRBV5-1
CDR3aa: CASSFHGGSGANVLTF
CDR3nt: TGCGCCAGCAGCTTCCACGGGGGATCCGGGGCCAACGTCCTGACTTTC

len: 14
abundance: few
d_gene: -
j_gene: TRBJ1-3
v_gene: TRBV2
CDR3aa: CASQRGGSGNTIYF
CDR3nt: TGTGCCAGCCAAAGGGGCGGTTCTGGAAACACCATATATTTT

len: 12
abundance: -
d_gene: -
j_gene: TRBJ1-1
v_gene: TRBV7-9
CDR3aa: CASSTWDTEAFF
CDR3nt: TGTGCCAGCAGCACGTGGGATACTGAAGCTTTCTTT

len: 15
abundance: -
d_gene: -
j_gene: TRBJ1-5
v_gene: TRBV13
CDR3aa: CASSLGQGSNQPQHF
CDR3nt: TGTGCCAGCAGCTTAGGGCAGGGCAGCAATCAGCCCCAGCATTTT

len: 13
abundance: -
d_gene: -
j_gene: TRBJ1-2
v_gene: TRBV18
CDR3aa: CASSPTDSYGYTF
CDR3nt: TGTGCCAGCTCACCCACGGACAGTTATGGCTACACCTTC

len: 13
abundance: -
d_gene: -
j_gene: TRBJ2-1
v_gene: TRBV2
CDR3aa: CASSEASYNEQFF
CDR3nt: TGTGCCAGCAGTGAAGCCAGCTACAATGAGCAGTTCTTC

len: 14
abundance: -
d_gene: -
j_gene: TRBJ1-1
v_gene: TRBV5-1
CDR3aa: CASSWGPGDTEAFF
CDR3nt: TGCGCCAGCAGCTGGGGTCCAGGCGACACTGAAGCTTTCTTT

len: 12
abundance: once
d_gene: -
j_gene: TRBJ2-7
v_gene: TRBV4-2
CDR3aa: CASSQGGYEQYF
CDR3nt: TGTGCCAGCAGCCAAGGAGGGTACGAGCAGTACTTC

len: 15
abundance: -
d_gene: -
j_gene: TRBJ1-1
v_gene: TRBV15
CDR3aa: CATSKGKQYHTEAFF
CDR3nt: TGTGCCACCAGCAAGGGGAAGCAATATCACACTGAAGCTTTCTTT

len: 16
abundance: few
d_gene: -
j_gene: TRBJ1-1
v_gene: TRBV4-1
CDR3aa: CASSLRDSAMNTEAFF
CDR3nt: TGCGCCAGCAGCCTCCGGGACTCAGCGATGAACACTGAAGCTTTCTTT

len: 12
abundance: -
d_gene: -
j_gene: TRBJ1-1
v_gene: TRBV7-9
CDR3aa: CASSSIQAEAFF
CDR3nt: TGTGCCAGCAGCTCGATTCAAGCTGAAGCTTTCTTT

len: 13
abundance: once
d_gene: -
j_gene: TRBJ1-1
v_gene: TRBV30
CDR3aa: CAWNSGPNTEAFF
CDR3nt: TGTGCCTGGAATTCAGGGCCGAACACTGAAGCTTTCTTT

len: 13
abundance: -
d_gene: -
j_gene: TRBJ1-1
v_gene: TRBV5-6
CDR3aa: CASSFSMDTEAFF
CDR3nt: TGTGCCAGCAGCTTTTCGATGGACACTGAAGCTTTCTTT

len: 15
abundance: -
d_gene: -
j_gene: TRBJ1-2
v_gene: TRBV7-8
CDR3aa: CASSLRGDPSGGYTF
CDR3nt: TGTGCCAGCAGCCTCCGAGGGGACCCCTCGGGGGGCTACACCTTC

len: 16
abundance: -
d_gene: TRBD2
j_gene: TRBJ2-1
v_gene: TRBV5-1
CDR3aa: CASSLGSGSSYNEQFF
CDR3nt: TGCGCCAGCAGCTTGGGGAGCGGGAGCTCCTACAATGAGCAGTTCTTC

len: 14
abundance: -
d_gene: TRBD1
j_gene: TRBJ2-7
v_gene: TRBV27
CDR3aa: CASSAGTGPGEQYF
CDR3nt: TGTGCCAGCAGTGCCGGGACAGGGCCCGGAGAGCAGTACTTC

len: 14
abundance: -
d_gene: -
j_gene: TRBJ1-1
v_gene: TRBV5-4
CDR3aa: CASSKTTAGTEAFF
CDR3nt: TGTGCCAGCAGCAAGACAACGGCGGGAACTGAAGCTTTCTTT

len: 15
abundance: few
d_gene: TRBD2
j_gene: TRBJ2-1
v_gene: TRBV5-4
CDR3aa: CASSFPAGTVNEQFF
CDR3nt: TGTGCCAGCAGCTTTCCAGCGGGGACGGTAAATGAGCAGTTCTTC

len: 17
abundance: -
d_gene: -
j_gene: TRBJ2-7
v_gene: TRBV5-1
CDR3aa: CASSLAGNGQGGHEQYF
CDR3nt: TGCGCCAGCAGCTTGGCCGGGAATGGGCAGGGCGGCCACGAGCAGTACTTC

len: 15
abundance: -
d_gene: -
j_gene: TRBJ2-7
v_gene: TRBV27
CDR3aa: CASSLSAGVRYEQYF
CDR3nt: TGTGCCAGCAGTTTATCTGCGGGTGTTAGGTACGAGCAGTACTTC

len: 15
abundance: -
d_gene: TRBD2
j_gene: TRBJ2-7
v_gene: TRBV5-8
CDR3aa: CASSLARGSGYEQYF
CDR3nt: TGTGCCAGCAGCTTGGCCCGCGGGAGCGGCTACGAGCAGTACTTC

len: 14
abundance: -
d_gene: -
j_gene: TRBJ2-7
v_gene: TRBV10-3
CDR3aa: CAISPGLHSYEQYF
CDR3nt: TGTGCCATCAGCCCGGGACTGCACTCCTACGAGCAGTACTTC

len: 13
abundance: -
d_gene: -
j_gene: TRBJ1-1
v_gene: TRBV4-1
CDR3aa: CASSVQLNTEAFF
CDR3nt: TGCGCCAGCAGTGTGCAGTTGAACACTGAAGCTTTCTTT

len: 13
abundance: -
d_gene: -
j_gene: TRBJ1-1
v_gene: TRBV28
CDR3aa: CASHRDGDTEAFF
CDR3nt: TGTGCCAGCCACCGGGACGGTGACACTGAAGCTTTCTTT

len: 17
abundance: -
d_gene: -
j_gene: TRBJ1-5
v_gene: TRBV23-1
CDR3aa: CASSQSFHSGYNQPQHF
CDR3nt: TGCGCCAGCAGTCAATCGTTCCACTCGGGATACAATCAGCCCCAGCATTTT

len: 14
abundance: few
d_gene: TRBD1
j_gene: TRBJ1-2
v_gene: TRBV6-4
CDR3aa: CASSATTGGYGYTF
CDR3nt: TGTGCCAGCAGTGCCACGACAGGGGGATATGGCTACACCTTC

len: 16
abundance: -
d_gene: -
j_gene: TRBJ1-5
v_gene: TRBV25-1
CDR3aa: CASSESASKGNQPQHF
CDR3nt: TGTGCCAGCAGTGAATCGGCCAGTAAGGGCAATCAGCCCCAGCATTTT

len: 13
abundance: -
d_gene: -
j_gene: TRBJ2-7
v_gene: TRBV14
CDR3aa: CASSQRASYEQYF
CDR3nt: TGTGCCAGCAGCCAGAGGGCCAGCTACGAGCAGTACTTC

len: 16
abundance: -
d_gene: -
j_gene: TRBJ1-1
v_gene: TRBV30
CDR3aa: CACSRGSWTANTEAFF
CDR3nt: TGTGCCTGTTCTCGGGGGAGCTGGACGGCGAACACTGAAGCTTTCTTT

len: 16
abundance: few
d_gene: TRBD1
j_gene: TRBJ1-1
v_gene: TRBV4-2
CDR3aa: CASSQDRGQGNTEAFF
CDR3nt: TGTGCCAGCAGCCAAGATCGAGGACAGGGGAACACTGAAGCTTTCTTT

len: 13
abundance: -
d_gene: -
j_gene: TRBJ1-5
v_gene: TRBV29-1
CDR3aa: CSVQDTGNQPQHF
CDR3nt: TGCAGCGTCCAGGACACGGGGAATCAGCCCCAGCACTTT

len: 15
abundance: -
d_gene: TRBD2
j_gene: TRBJ2-1
v_gene: TRBV19
CDR3aa: CASSLTSGNYNEQFF
CDR3nt: TGTGCCAGTAGTCTGACTAGCGGGAACTACAATGAGCAGTTCTTC

len: 16
abundance: few
d_gene: -
j_gene: TRBJ1-5
v_gene: TRBV5-5
CDR3aa: CASSSGQTGIVQPQHF
CDR3nt: TGTGCCAGCAGCTCTGGACAGACGGGAATAGTACAGCCCCAGCATTTT

len: 15
abundance: -
d_gene: TRBD2
j_gene: TRBJ2-1
v_gene: TRBV6-1
CDR3aa: CASSEVAGSGHEQFF
CDR3nt: TGTGCCAGCAGTGAAGTAGCGGGAAGTGGGCATGAGCAGTTCTTC

len: 13
abundance: -
d_gene: -
j_gene: TRBJ1-1
v_gene: TRBV30
CDR3aa: CAWSTALNTEAFF
CDR3nt: TGTGCCTGGAGTACGGCCTTGAACACTGAAGCTTTCTTT

len: 14
abundance: -
d_gene: -
j_gene: TRBJ2-7
v_gene: TRBV6-5
CDR3aa: CASSPVQGTYEQYF
CDR3nt: TGTGCCAGCAGCCCCGTTCAGGGAACCTACGAGCAGTACTTC

len: 14
abundance: -
d_gene: -
j_gene: TRBJ2-7
v_gene: TRBV6-6
CDR3aa: CASSYSGLVYEQYF
CDR3nt: TGTGCCAGCAGTTACTCGGGCCTCGTCTACGAGCAGTACTTC